Following are 28 T cell receptor beta chains from one sample sequenced in a study of neurological immune-mediated disorders. Via MiXCR, TCRdb re-called the 5' RACE reads, giving one row per CDR3 protein. Of approximately 40,000 distinct CDR3 sequences in the sample, about a tenth were seen once. Source material: PBMCs. The receptors originated from a woman aged 30 to 39 with HTLV-1-associated myelopathy (HAM/TSP).

This clonotype was counted at least ten times. V usage is TRBV20-1 and J usage is TRBJ2-1, with 9 bases matching TRBD2. J was trimmed by 5 bases and V by 6 bases; bases with no gene match: 8. CDR3 length: 14 amino acids. Germline assignment: CDR1 DFQATT and CDR2 SNEGSKA (reference sequence). In DNA form, the CDR3 reads TGCAGTGCCCAAGCGGGGGGTGTCGACAATGAGCAGTTCTTC. Encoded protein: CSAQAGGVDNEQFF.

At least ten counts were recorded for this clonotype. V is TRBV5-1 and J is TRBJ1-2; TRBD1 might be the D (6 bases). CDR3 length: 18 residues. V was shortened by 3 bases and J by 3 bases, with 24 bases between the two germline ends. Looked up from germline, CDR1 is SGHRS and CDR2 is YFSETQ. Here the CDR3 reads CASSSPTRGGMVDYGYTF. DNA of the CDR3: TGCGCCAGCAGCTCCCCCACACGGGGGGGCATGGTAGACTATGGCTACACCTTC. The variable domain in full, completed from reference TRBV5-1 and TRBJ1-2, reads KAGVTQTPRYLIKTRGQQVTLSCSPISGHRSVSWYQQTPGQGLQFLFEYFSETQRNKGNFPGRFSGRQFSNSRSEMNVSTLELGDSALYLCASSSPTRGGMVDYGYTFGSGTRLTVV.

In its sample, this clonotype is medium-sized. The J gene is TRBJ1-1, the V gene TRBV6-5; D gene unclear. CDR1 MNHEY and CDR2 SVGAGI come from the germline V gene. The germline V and J ends were trimmed by 10 bases and 0 bases, with 12 bases remaining between them. The CDR3 is 13 residues long. The CDR3 sequence is CAISRSMNTEAFF. The CDR3 DNA is TGTGCCATAAGCAGGTCGATGAACACTGAAGCTTTCTTT.

As to this clonotype: A much larger clone is a single base away; this may be a read error. V and J are TRBV20-1 and TRBJ1-2, with D possibly TRBD1 on 5 matching bases. V gave up 3 bases and J gave up 8 bases, with 13 bases separating them. CDR3 length equals 12 residues. Germline V gives CDR1 DFQATT, CDR2 SNEGSKA (reference sequence). In nucleotides, the CDR3 is TGCAGTGCTAGGGAAGGGGTTTGGGGCTACACCTTC. Translated: CSAREGVWGYTF.

This clonotype was observed many times. CDR3 DNA sequence: TGTGCCAGCAGCTTATGGGGACAGGGCGTTAAGCCCCAGCATTTT. Translated: CASSLWGQGVKPQHF. This chain connects TRBV7-2 to TRBJ1-5; 9 positions match TRBD1. This CDR3 region has 15 residues. Per germline, CDR1 SGHTA and CDR2 FQGNSA. Trimming cost V 2 bases and J 8 bases; bases outside gene matches: 7.

This clonotype was seen repeatedly, ten times or more. The chain employs TRBV7-2 and TRBJ2-1; the match to TRBD2 covers 16 bases. The germline V gene has CDR1 SGHTA and CDR2 FQGNSA. Trimming took 4 bases from V and 0 from J; bases not matched to a gene: 12. The CDR3 covers 21 residues. The CDR3 DNA is TGTGCCAGCAGCTCGCCGGGGGGACTAGCGGGGGGGTTCCACTCCTACAATGAGCAGTTCTTC. This translates into CASSSPGGLAGGFHSYNEQFF.

This clonotype was seen at least ten times. The CDR3 region has the DNA TGCGCCAGCAGCTTGGATTCCGGGCTGAATCAGCCCCAGCATTTT. Protein sequence: CASSLDSGLNQPQHF. This chain uses TRBV5-1 with TRBJ1-5; D uncertain. This CDR3 has 15 amino acids. V lost 0 bases, J lost 4 bases, and 11 bases lay in between. Germline lookup yields CDR1 SGHRS and CDR2 YFSETQ.

This clonotype was counted ten times or more. V usage is TRBV5-6 and J usage is TRBJ2-7; D remains unclear. From germline, CDR1 is SGHDT and CDR2 YYEEEE. The CDR3 runs 11 residues. Trimming cost V 1 base and J 5 bases, with 4 bases left between them. Here the CDR3 reads CASSLFDEQYF. In DNA, the CDR3 is TGTGCCAGCAGCTTGTTTGACGAGCAGTACTTC.

This clonotype has at least ten counts. The chain uses TRBV5-1 and TRBJ1-3; 9 nucleotides agree with TRBD1. CDR1 is SGHRS and CDR2 is YFSETQ in the germline V gene. This CDR3 comprises 15 residues. With V trimmed by 3 bases and J by 4 bases, 5 bases remained unmatched. The CDR3 sequence is CASSSGQGQGNTIYF. The CDR3 nucleotides are TGCGCCAGCAGCTCGGGACAGGGCCAGGGAAACACCATATATTTT.

The chain carries TRBV6-1 and TRBJ1-5; tentatively, D is TRBD1 (6 bases). CDR1 MNHNS and CDR2 SASEGT come from the germline V gene. The ends were cut back, 6 bases at V and 0 bases at J, with 21 bases in the middle. The CDR3 is 18 amino acids. CDR3 sequence reads: CASSPVVQGSHSNQPQHF. The CDR3 bases are TGTGCCAGCAGCCCGGTGGTACAGGGCAGCCATAGCAATCAGCCCCAGCATTTT.

This clonotype was recorded many times. The V call is TRBV7-3, the J call TRBJ2-1; 7 bases are shared with TRBD2. Trimming cost V 6 bases and J 9 bases; bases outside gene matches: 11. The CDR3 consists of 14 residues. Germline V lookup: CDR1 SGHTA, CDR2 FQGTGA. This chain's CDR3 is CASSFGGGVSEQFF. CDR3 sequence (DNA): TGTGCCAGCAGTTTCGGGGGAGGGGTCTCTGAGCAGTTCTTC.

This clonotype came up many times. The chain links TRBV6-2 or TRBV6-3 to TRBJ1-5, with D possibly TRBD1 on 5 matching bases. CDR1 is MNHEY and CDR2 is SVGEGT in the germline V gene. The CDR3 consists of 14 residues. Trimming stripped 5 bases from V and 5 bases from J, with 13 bases between. The CDR3 region is CASSGGGGHQPQHF. For the CDR3, the DNA is TGTGCCAGCAGTGGGGGGGGAGGGCATCAGCCCCAGCATTTT.

Within the sample, this clonotype is medium-sized. The V gene is TRBV27, the J gene TRBJ1-2, with D perhaps TRBD1 (5 bases). Germline V lookup: CDR1 MNHEY, CDR2 SMNVEV (reference sequence). V lost 1 base, J lost 6 bases, and 9 bases lay in between. The length of the CDR3 is 13 residues. The CDR3: CASSLLGVDGYTF. Here the CDR3 DNA reads TGTGCCAGCAGTTTATTGGGGGTCGATGGCTACACCTTC.

This clonotype was recorded at least ten times. J is TRBJ2-1 and V is TRBV20-1; 15 positions match TRBD2. V gave up 6 bases and J gave up 7 bases; unmatched junction bases: 7. CDR1 and CDR2 from the germline V gene are DFQATT and SNEGSKA (reference sequence). This CDR3 has 15 residues. CDR3: CSARTSGGAPNEQFF. The CDR3 DNA reads as TGCAGTGCCCGGACTAGCGGGGGGGCCCCAAATGAGCAGTTCTTC.

This clonotype has ten or more counts. The CDR3 spells CSGSGGGAMGNEQFF. The CDR3 DNA reads as TGCAGTGGTAGCGGGGGGGGAGCAATGGGCAATGAGCAGTTCTTC. This chain connects TRBV20-1 to TRBJ2-1, with TRBD2 matching over 11 bases. Germline V gene sequence: CDR1 DFQATT, CDR2 SNEGSKA (reference sequence). This CDR3 is built from 15 residues. With 7 bases clipped from V and 6 bases from J, the junction kept 11 bases outside the gene matches.

The chain links TRBV9 to TRBJ2-2, with 9 bases identical to TRBD2. The V segment lost 4 bases and the J segment 1 base; nucleotides outside the gene matches: 8. The CDR3 is 17 amino acids. Per the germline V gene, CDR1 is SGDLS and CDR2 is YYNGEE. The DNA of the CDR3 is TGTGCCAGCAGCCCTAGCGGGGCAGAAGTGAACACCGGGGAGCTGTTTTTT. Its protein product is CASSPSGAEVNTGELFF.

This clonotype was found many times. The chain uses TRBV6-6 and TRBJ2-7, with D maybe TRBD1 (5 bases). With 0 bases removed from V and 0 bases from J, the gap between germline ends came to 6 bases. Germline V gene sequence: CDR1 MNHNY, CDR2 SVGAGI (reference sequence). The CDR3 spans 14 residues. The CDR3 sequence is CASSYSGASYEQYF. CDR3 sequence (DNA): TGTGCCAGCAGTTACTCAGGGGCCTCCTACGAGCAGTACTTC.

This clonotype was found many times. The V gene is TRBV14, the J gene TRBJ1-4; the match to TRBD1 covers 10 bases. The trim removed 4 bases at V and 1 base at J, leaving 12 bases unmatched. Germline CDR1 reads SGHDN; CDR2 reads FVKESK. The CDR3 is 19 amino acids. This CDR3 reads CASSRDPTGGIGTNEKLFF. The CDR3 nucleotides read TGTGCCAGCAGCCGAGACCCGACAGGGGGCATAGGAACTAATGAAAAACTGTTTTTT. The whole variable domain, remainder taken from reference TRBV14 and TRBJ1-4, is EAGVTQFPSHSVIEKGQTVTLRCDPISGHDNLYWYRRVMGKEIKFLLHFVKESKQDESGMPNNRFLAERTGGTYSTLKVQPAELEDSGVYFCASSRDPTGGIGTNEKLFFGSGTQLSVL.

Many counts were recorded for this clonotype. Here the CDR3 reads CASSKSPAGPSYEQYF. CDR3 in DNA: TGTGCCAGCAGCAAATCCCCGGCAGGGCCCTCCTACGAGCAGTACTTC. The chain joins TRBV21-1 to TRBJ2-7; the table names TRBD2, a call not compared with the DNA. TRBV21-1 is marked as a pseudogene. This CDR3 contains 16 residues.

This clonotype was seen repeatedly, ten times or more. The chain recombines TRBV29-1 with TRBJ1-2; D perhaps matches TRBD1 (5 bases). V was shortened by 5 bases and J by 7 bases, with 11 bases between the two germline ends. This CDR3 has 11 amino acids. Germline V gives CDR1 SQVTM, CDR2 ANQGSEA. The chain's CDR3 is CSVRGPGGYTF. Here the CDR3 DNA reads TGCAGCGTTCGGGGACCAGGTGGCTACACCTTC.

There are many counts of this clonotype. The chain has TRBV5-6 and TRBJ2-1; D possibly corresponds to TRBD2 (6 bases). The CDR3 is 17 residues long. The V gene lost 4 bases and the J gene lost 3 bases, with 20 bases spanning the gap. Germline assignment: CDR1 SGHDT and CDR2 YYEEEE. CDR3 residues: CASSPTAGSRVYNEQFF. The CDR3 DNA reads TGTGCCAGCAGCCCAACTGCGGGGTCACGGGTCTACAATGAGCAGTTCTTC.

The chain uses TRBV27 and TRBJ1-1, with D perhaps TRBD1 (5 bases). Trimming pared 10 bases from V and 0 bases from J, leaving 18 bases between. The germline V gene encodes CDR1 MNHEY and CDR2 SMNVEV (reference sequence). This CDR3 comprises 15 residues. The CDR3 reads CAISPGRIMNTEAFF. The CDR3 DNA reads TGTGCCATCAGCCCGGGACGGATTATGAACACTGAAGCTTTCTTT.

This clonotype was counted ten times or more. The V and J genes are TRBV12-3 or TRBV12-4 and TRBJ1-2, with TRBD1 as a possible D gene (5 bases). V was trimmed by 3 bases and J by 2 bases, leaving 7 bases between them. The CDR3 runs 13 residues. Written as DNA, the CDR3 is TGTGCCAGCAGTTTGAAGGGGAACTATGGCTACACCTTC. Protein: CASSLKGNYGYTF.

This clonotype was recorded only once. A much larger clone lies one base from this, so it may be a read error. The chain recombines TRBV7-2 with TRBJ2-7, with TRBD1 identical over 9 bases. This CDR3 has 15 residues. The V gene's germline CDR1 is SGHTA and CDR2 FQGNSA. The CDR3 coding sequence is TGTGCCAGCAGCTTAGGACAGGGGGTTTCCTACGAGCAGCACTTC. It encodes CASSLGQGVSYEQHF.

In this sample, this clonotype turned up many times. The genes are TRBV20-1 and TRBJ2-3; D ambiguous. V lost 0 bases and J 0 bases, leaving 13 bases between the germline ends. Per the germline V gene, CDR1 is DFQATT and CDR2 is SNEGSKA (reference sequence). The CDR3 runs 16 residues. This CDR3 reads CSAREGRATSTDTQYF. CDR3 nucleotides: TGCAGTGCTAGAGAGGGTCGAGCCACTAGCACAGATACGCAGTATTTT.

This clonotype was seen at least ten times. The J gene is TRBJ2-1, the V gene TRBV20-1; no definite D call. CDR3 size: 17 residues. V was cut by 1 base and J by 1 base, with 17 bases left in between. Germline V gene sequence: CDR1 DFQATT, CDR2 SNEGSKA (reference sequence). This CDR3 reads CSARGFIGGPSYNEQFF. CDR3 DNA: TGCAGTGCTAGAGGATTCATTGGCGGACCTTCCTACAATGAGCAGTTCTTC.

This clonotype has ten or more counts. The chain employs TRBV5-1 and TRBJ2-7, with 7 bases matching TRBD1. The CDR3 runs 13 residues. In germline, CDR1 is SGHRS, CDR2 YFSETQ. Losses at the gene ends were 4 bases for V and 2 bases for J; bases not matched to a gene: 3. Here the CDR3 DNA reads TGCGCCAGCAGCAATGGACAGGCCTACGAGCAGTACTTC. Its protein product is CASSNGQAYEQYF.

This clonotype occurred many times. The V and J genes are TRBV3-1 and TRBJ2-7; D unresolved. V lost 0 bases to trimming and J lost 1 base, with 7 bases between them. This CDR3 has 14 amino acids. Germline V gene lookup returns CDR1 LGHDT and CDR2 YNNKEL (reference sequence). The CDR3 loop is CASSQDRRSYEQYF. The CDR3 DNA is TGTGCCAGCAGCCAAGATCGTCGGTCCTACGAGCAGTACTTC.